Reported below is one TCR beta chain. It has no known antigen specificity. No base quality information exists; no much larger clone differs at one position. These data are taken from a study of long-term antiretroviral therapy in people with HIV (dated by TCRdb to the early 2020s). A note on the overall study: Collection of the earliest samples took place about a decade ahead of the 2015 WHO recommendation for immediate ART, at a time when ART was typically delayed until CD4 counts fell. A retrospective serial study tested whether ART initiation and durable HIV suppression were associated with changes in peripheral blood TRB repertoire composition and diversity. No cross-contamination during QIAcube processing was shown when test extractions of a monoclonal T-cell line were performed alongside roughly 30 polyclonal samples. Eleven of the 30 participants with HIV were female. A total of fewer than 250 cryopreserved PBMC samples came from around 30 adults with confirmed HIV infection and were collected serially over a mean of roughly six years (range 1-12).

The immunoSEQ hsTCRB v3.0 assay was used at survey level resolution to sequence the TRB variable region. TRB sequencing targeted a depth of about 40,000-50,000 T-cell genomes per sample. An Illumina MiSeq with a v3 150-cycle kit was used to sequence the pooled TRB libraries. The study's processing was this. Repertoire analysis was performed in R inside a reproducible Nextflow workflow that covered QC, data transformation and analysis. LymphoSeq2, an R package for AIRR-Seq data exploration, was used to implement custom analyses. A handful of samples yielding fewer than 5000 total TRB sequences were excluded, leaving approximately 200 analyzed HIV repertoires. Among the 188 retained HIV repertoires, some 60 were collected before ART initiation and approximately 130 were collected after ART initiation. Each repertoire was downsampled to 5000 TRB nucleotide sequences, and summary statistics were averaged across 100 downsampling iterations. The analysis kept only TRB sequences whose CDR3 regions were at least seven amino acids long. Diversity was assessed using a clonality score derived from Shannon entropy and using the Gini coefficient. In the repertoire networks, any two of the top 5000 CDR3 amino acid sequences were connected whenever the two sequences differed by an edit distance of one. For TRB CDR3 amino acid sequences, antigen specificity groups and MHC restriction were predicted with GLIPH2. CDR3 amino acid sequences were matched against VDJdb and McPAS-TCR to flag known CMV, EBV, HIV or tissue antigen associations. Pre-ART, post-ART and control groups were compared with Wilcoxon signed-rank tests and Holm-Bonferroni correction. The source is immuneACCESS, and TCRdb retained only in-frame sequences with V and J called. Part of the clones is not carried over; for the studies checked, unresolved V genes explain less than half of this, and the remainder is unexplained. The D gene and trimming were derived from the DNA, and the V and J assignments and clone size from that table. For this sample there are 20,000 to 25,000 clones; roughly 88% appear just once. 6% to 6.5% of the sample lies in the top ten.

Inclusion was restricted to participants for whom at least one PBMC sample before ART initiation and at least two post-ART samples were available. All participants with HIV were treated in the United States of America. Before DNA extraction, cryopreserved samples containing roughly 0.9-10 million PBMC were thawed and washed. At the time of the earliest PBMC sample for each participant with HIV, ages ranged from roughly 23 to 60 years. Each participant contributed PBMC samples from 1-4 timepoints before ART initiation and 2-8 timepoints after ART initiation, with a median of 7 samples. For every participant, serial HIV viral load, CD4+ T-cell count, ART history and demographic data were obtained. A Qiagen kit on a QIAcube was used to extract genomic DNA from unsorted PBMC, with samples processed in batches of 12. The research as a whole found: Limited PBMC availability meant only the TCR beta chain was sequenced, without alpha chain pairing. A significant increase in TRB diversity was found to be associated with ART initiation, although TRB diversity was observed to remain significantly below that of transplant donor controls even after long-term ART. Expanded TRB clones identified before ART initiation dominated the repertoire at all time points, although this dominance fluctuated and declined in many PLHIV after ART. Compared with controls, HIV repertoires had narrower CDR3 length ranges, and the network structure pointed to an antigen-experienced repertoire that shifted only slightly toward naive after ART. Unsorted PBMC were profiled instead of sorted CD4+ and CD8+ T cells because pre-ART samples had limited cell numbers. Inferences about post-ART repertoire changes are limited because no data were available on ART adherence, viral resistance or therapy changes. The samples span the years 2004 to 2017, and the ART regimens used at that time may not be as effective as current regimens.

The CDR1 and CDR2 encoded by the germline V gene are SGHRS and YFSETQ. The V end loses 4 bases and the J end loses 10 bases, and a stretch of 23 bases separates them. The CDR3 numbers 15 residues from cysteine through phenylalanine. Of the read, only the CDR3 DNA is kept; its 45 bases are in frame from base 1. The sequences come from unsorted PBMCs, collected 0.6 years after starting antiretroviral therapy. The chain uses TRBV5-1 and TRBJ1-1; no D gene is confidently identified. The clonotype originates from a man aged 55 to 70 with HIV. The CDR3 reads CASSSSFGSLSGAFF. The nucleotide sequence is given as TGCGCCAGCAGCAGCTCCTTCGGGTCCCTTAGCGGAGCTTTCTTT.